The 11 T cell receptor beta chains in this list originate from one sample, sequenced in a study of blood T cell repertoires in COVID-19. TCRdb's copy holds only in-frame clones and misses some; the assay was immunoSEQ multiplex PCR. Here the sample spans 450,000 or so clones, around 91% being singletons. The sample taken for sequencing was PBMCs or T cells enriched from blood (not recorded which). The receptors shown here come from a man aged 18 to 35 who had recovered from COVID-19.

The rearrangement joins TRBV11-2 to TRBJ2-2; 7 nucleotides line up with TRBD1. The V segment lost 5 bases and the J segment 2 bases; nucleotides outside the gene matches: 5. The CDR3 length is 15 residues. Looked up from germline, CDR1 is SGHAT and CDR2 is FQNNGV. The CDR3 is CASSIGTVNTGELFF. The CDR3 nucleotides read TGTGCCAGCAGCATAGGGACAGTTAACACCGGGGAGCTGTTTTTT.

The J gene is TRBJ1-4, the V gene TRBV12-3 or TRBV12-4; no firm D call. The CDR3 length is 11 residues. V lost 5 bases to trimming and J lost 7 bases, with 5 bases between them. The CDR3 DNA reads TGTGCCAGCAGTCCCCGTGAAAAACTGTTTTTT. Amino acids: CASSPREKLFF.

This chain links TRBV5-1 with TRBJ1-5, with 8 positions matching TRBD1. The CDR3 is 17 amino acids. Germline V lookup: CDR1 SGHRS, CDR2 YFSETQ. The V and J ends lost 5 bases and 0 bases, in that order; junction bases with no gene match: 10. CDR3 DNA: TGCGCCAGCAGACAGTTGAACGACAGGGGTAGCAATCAGCCCCAGCATTTT. Protein: CASRQLNDRGSNQPQHF.

This chain links TRBV7-8 with TRBJ1-5; D not certain. Germline V lookup: CDR1 SGHVS, CDR2 FQNEAQ. V dropped 1 base and J dropped 2 bases, with 15 bases sitting between them. CDR3 length equals 17 residues. The CDR3 DNA follows: TGTGCCAGCAGCTTAGATCCCCGGAGGGAGGGCAATCAGCCCCAGCATTTT. Translation: CASSLDPRREGNQPQHF.

The sample holds one count of this clone. The chain joins TRBV5-4 to TRBJ1-2; 7 nucleotides align to TRBD1. Trimming removed 4 bases from V and 8 bases from J; junction bases left unmatched: 14. The germline CDR1 and CDR2 sequences are SGHNT and YYREEE (reference sequence). CDR3 length: 15 amino acids. CDR3 coding DNA: TGTGCCAGCAGCCCGACCTCAGGGGGAGAGCGAGGCTACACCTTC. It encodes CASSPTSGGERGYTF.

V and J are TRBV6-5 and TRBJ1-5, with 8 bases matching TRBD1. V lost 7 bases to trimming and J lost 7 bases; unmatched junction nucleotides: 12. This CDR3 region has 15 residues. CDR1 and CDR2 from the germline V gene are MNHEY and SVGAGI. The DNA of the CDR3 is TGTGCCAGCATGACGGCCAGGGGGCCGGGGCAGCCCCAGCATTTT. Translated: CASMTARGPGQPQHF.

The genes are TRBV12-3 or TRBV12-4 and TRBJ2-3; perhaps TRBD1 as D (6 bases). The V end lost 10 bases, the J end lost 0 bases, and 11 bases lay between the germline ends. This CDR3 has 13 residues. CDR3: CATAGVSTDTQYF. The CDR3 DNA follows: TGTGCCACCGCAGGGGTAAGCACAGATACGCAGTATTTT.

The chain couples TRBV3-1 (or the pseudogene TRBV3-2) to TRBJ1-3; weak D call: TRBD1 (5 bases). CDR3 length equals 15 residues. Germline V gene data show CDR1 as LGHDT and CDR2 as YNNKEL (reference sequence). Trimming shortened V by 7 bases and J by 4 bases, and 17 bases separated the two germline ends. The CDR3 loop is CASTPSGVSGNTIYF. The DNA of the CDR3 is TGTGCCAGCACTCCCTCGGGGGTCTCCGGAAACACCATATATTTT.

This clone came up once. The chain is built from TRBV5-1 and TRBJ1-5, with unresolved D. Germline V lookup: CDR1 SGHRS, CDR2 YFSETQ. Deletions cut 0 bases from V and 7 bases from J, with 11 bases between. CDR3 length: 14 amino acids. CDR3 DNA sequence: TGCGCCAGCAGCTTGGACGGGGATGGGCAGCCCCAGCATTTT. Translation gives CASSLDGDGQPQHF.

The J gene is TRBJ1-6, the V gene TRBV18; D gene uncertain. Looked up from germline, CDR1 is KGHSH and CDR2 is LQKENI. V lost 2 bases to trimming and J lost 9 bases, with 17 bases between them. This CDR3 spans 16 amino acids. CDR3 protein: CASSPGPPEVRSPLHF. The CDR3 region has the DNA TGTGCCAGCTCACCAGGGCCCCCGGAGGTTCGTTCACCCCTCCACTTT.

The chain has TRBV5-1 and TRBJ2-5; D possibly corresponds to TRBD2 (5 bases). Between the trimmed V and J ends, which lost 0 bases and 2 bases, there was a span of 11 bases. Germline V gene data show CDR1 as SGHRS and CDR2 as YFSETQ. This CDR3 comprises 15 residues. CDR3 coding DNA: TGCGCCAGCAGCTTGGCCCCAGGACTTCAAGAGACCCAGTACTTC. It yields the protein CASSLAPGLQETQYF.